This note documents a single T cell receptor (beta chain) sequence. The table came from immunoSEQ multiplex PCR; TCRdb's copy has only in-frame clones and leaves some out. The sample has 270,000 or so clones, approximately 90% seen once. This record belongs to a study of blood T cell repertoires in COVID-19. Study members were between roughly 18 and 100 years old and lived in 20 to 30 US regions. Participants had their cohort set by participant-reported clinical history. Unmatched junction bases numbered 6, after V lost 5 bases and J lost 8 bases. CDR3 size: 14 residues. The germline V gene encodes CDR1 SGHVS and CDR2 FNYEAQ.

The chain is built from TRBV7-6 and TRBJ1-1; 12 bases are shared with TRBD1. This TCR came from a woman between 35 and 50 years old with acute COVID-19. The sample taken for sequencing was PBMCs or T cells enriched from blood (not recorded which). The chain's CDR3 is CASSPRGQGAEAFF. The CDR3 DNA is TGTGCCAGCAGCCCTAGGGGACAGGGGGCCGAAGCTTTCTTT.